A single sample gave rise to the 9 T cell receptor beta chains below, sequenced in a study of OX40 agonist ivuxolimab in advanced cancers. Using immunoSEQ multiplex PCR, the repertoire was profiled, and TCRdb retains in-frame clones only, with some absent. The sample has about 74,000 clones, under 90% seen once; the top ten hold approximately 7%. The sample in question was CD4+ or CD8+ T cells sorted from blood, obtained in a trial of the OX40 agonist ivuxolimab. Every receptor here comes from an adult with an advanced solid tumor such as melanoma, head and neck, liver or kidney cancer.

The CDR3 spells CASPLVVSRGYTF. CDR3 DNA: TGTGCCAGCCCCCTCGTGGTATCCCGGGGCTACACCTTC. The rearrangement joins TRBV7-2 to TRBJ1-2; D gene uncertain. The CDR3 spans 13 residues. Germline CDR1 reads SGHTA; CDR2 reads FQGNSA. V was pared by 8 bases and J by 8 bases, with 18 bases between.

This clone has a handful of counts. This chain uses TRBV7-9 with TRBJ1-1; D is uncertain. The CDR3 loop spans 15 amino acids. The V gene lost 2 bases and the J gene lost 2 bases, with 12 bases spanning the gap. Looked up from germline, CDR1 is SEHNR and CDR2 is FQNEAQ (reference sequence). CDR3 amino acids: CASSLRRELNTEAFF. CDR3 DNA: TGTGCCAGCAGCTTAAGGAGAGAGCTAAACACTGAAGCTTTCTTT.

V and J are TRBV7-2 and TRBJ2-2; D perhaps matches TRBD1 (5 bases). The CDR3 loop spans 16 amino acids. Trimming removed 0 bases at V and 0 bases at J, with 8 bases between. Germline lookup yields CDR1 SGHTA and CDR2 FQGNSA. The CDR3 is CASSLAPGTNTGELFF. In DNA, the CDR3 is TGTGCCAGCAGCTTAGCCCCAGGGACGAACACCGGGGAGCTGTTTTTT.

The J gene is TRBJ2-5, the V gene TRBV10-2, with TRBD1 identical over 7 bases. In germline, CDR1 is WSHSY, CDR2 SAAADI. Losses at the gene ends were 4 bases for V and 0 bases for J; bases not matched to a gene: 2. The CDR3 runs to 14 residues. The CDR3 DNA sequence: TGCGCCAGCAGTGGGGACAGTCACCAAGAGACCCAGTACTTC. Translated, it gives CASSGDSHQETQYF.

The J gene is TRBJ1-5, the V gene TRBV28, with D maybe TRBD1 (6 bases). The germline V gene has CDR1 MDHEN and CDR2 SYDVKM. The CDR3 covers 16 residues. V shed 3 bases and J shed 3 bases, with 15 bases lying between them. The CDR3 reads CASSFSGEAYNQPQHF. The CDR3 nucleotides are TGTGCCAGCAGTTTTTCAGGGGAGGCCTACAATCAGCCCCAGCATTTT.

The chain is built from TRBV6-5 and TRBJ1-6; the D is unclear. Germline lookup yields CDR1 MNHEY and CDR2 SVGAGI. There are 15 residues in the CDR3. V lost 5 bases, J lost 7 bases, and 15 bases lay in between. The CDR3 reads CASSTPQAINSPLHF. CDR3 sequence (DNA): TGTGCCAGCAGTACACCCCAGGCCATCAATTCACCCCTCCACTTT.

The rearrangement uses TRBV19 and TRBJ2-6; tentatively, D is TRBD1 or TRBD2 (5 bases each). This CDR3 contains 17 residues. The germline V gene has CDR1 LNHDA and CDR2 SQIVND (reference sequence). Trimming cost V 2 bases and J 0 bases, with 11 bases left between them. The CDR3 sequence: CASSIWGRTSGANVLTF. The CDR3 DNA follows: TGTGCCAGTAGTATATGGGGACGGACCTCTGGGGCCAACGTCCTGACTTTC.

The J gene is TRBJ2-3, the V gene TRBV5-1, with unresolved D. Trimming removed 5 bases from V and 5 bases from J, with 9 bases in between. This CDR3 is built from 12 residues. The germline V gene encodes CDR1 SGHRS and CDR2 YFSETQ. The CDR3 nucleotides read TGCGCCAGCAGGATCTTGTTAGATACGCAGTATTTT. Translated: CASRILLDTQYF.

The chain joins TRBV28 to TRBJ2-5; a possible D gene is TRBD1 (7 bases). Germline V CDR1 and CDR2: MDHEN, SYDVKM. This CDR3 is 15 amino acids long. V dropped 5 bases and J dropped 4 bases, with 17 bases sitting between them. For the CDR3, the DNA is TGTGCCAGCAGTCCTTCGGAGGGGGCCCGAGAGACCCAGTACTTC. Translating it yields CASSPSEGARETQYF.